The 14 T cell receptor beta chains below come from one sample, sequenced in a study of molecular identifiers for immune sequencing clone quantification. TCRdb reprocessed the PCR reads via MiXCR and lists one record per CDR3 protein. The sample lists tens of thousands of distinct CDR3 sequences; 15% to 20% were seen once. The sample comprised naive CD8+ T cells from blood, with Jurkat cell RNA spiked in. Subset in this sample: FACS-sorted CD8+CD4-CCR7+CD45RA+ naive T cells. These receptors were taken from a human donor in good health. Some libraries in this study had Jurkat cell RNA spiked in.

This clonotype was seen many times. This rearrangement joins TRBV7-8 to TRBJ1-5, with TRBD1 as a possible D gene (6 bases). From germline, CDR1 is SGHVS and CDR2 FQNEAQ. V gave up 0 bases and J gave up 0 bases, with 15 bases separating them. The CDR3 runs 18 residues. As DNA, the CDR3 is TGTGCCAGCAGCTTAGCCCCGGACAGAAGTTATAGCAATCAGCCCCAGCATTTT. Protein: CASSLAPDRSYSNQPQHF.

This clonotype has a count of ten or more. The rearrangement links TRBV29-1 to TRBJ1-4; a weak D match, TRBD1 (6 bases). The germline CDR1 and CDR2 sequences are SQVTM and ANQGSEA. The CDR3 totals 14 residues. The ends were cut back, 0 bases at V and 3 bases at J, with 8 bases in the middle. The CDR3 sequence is CSVEEAGANEKLFF. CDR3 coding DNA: TGCAGCGTTGAAGAAGCAGGGGCTAATGAAAAACTGTTTTTT.

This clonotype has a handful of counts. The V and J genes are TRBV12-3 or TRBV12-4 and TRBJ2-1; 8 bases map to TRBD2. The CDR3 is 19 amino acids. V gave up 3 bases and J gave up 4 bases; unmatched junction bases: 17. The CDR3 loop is CASSFMNLSGGSSYNEQFF. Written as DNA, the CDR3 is TGTGCCAGCAGTTTCATGAATCTCTCGGGAGGGTCCTCTTACAATGAGCAGTTCTTC.

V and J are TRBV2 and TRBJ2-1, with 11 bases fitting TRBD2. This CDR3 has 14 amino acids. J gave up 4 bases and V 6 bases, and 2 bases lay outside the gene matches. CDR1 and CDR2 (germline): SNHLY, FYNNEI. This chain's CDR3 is CASRGLADYNEQFF. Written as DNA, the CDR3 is TGTGCCAGCAGGGGACTAGCGGATTACAATGAGCAGTTCTTC.

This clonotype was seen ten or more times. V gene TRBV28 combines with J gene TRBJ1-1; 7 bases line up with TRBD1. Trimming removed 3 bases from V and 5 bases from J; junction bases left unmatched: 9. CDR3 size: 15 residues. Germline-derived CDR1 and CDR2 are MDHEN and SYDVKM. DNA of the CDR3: TGTGCCAGCAGTTTCCCAAGACAGGGTCAGACTGAAGCTTTCTTT. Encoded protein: CASSFPRQGQTEAFF. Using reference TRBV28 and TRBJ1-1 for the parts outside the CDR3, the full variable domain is DVKVTQSSRYLVKRTGEKVFLECVQDMDHENMFWYRQDPGLGLRLIYFSYDVKMKEKGDIPEGYSVSREKKERFSLILESASTNQTSMYLCASSFPRQGQTEAFFGQGTRLTVV.

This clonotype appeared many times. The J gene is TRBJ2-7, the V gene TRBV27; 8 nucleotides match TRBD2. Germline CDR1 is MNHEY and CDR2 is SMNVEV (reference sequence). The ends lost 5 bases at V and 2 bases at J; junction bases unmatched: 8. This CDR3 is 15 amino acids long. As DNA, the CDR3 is TGTGCCAGCAGTCCGGGAGCGGGAGCCACCTACGAGCAGTACTTC. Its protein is CASSPGAGATYEQYF.

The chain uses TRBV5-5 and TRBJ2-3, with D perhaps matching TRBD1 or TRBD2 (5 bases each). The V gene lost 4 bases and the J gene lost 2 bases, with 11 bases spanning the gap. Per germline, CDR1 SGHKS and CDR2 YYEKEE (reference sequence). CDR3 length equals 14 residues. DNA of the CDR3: TGTGCCAGCAGCGCCGGGACGGACACAGATACGCAGTATTTT. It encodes CASSAGTDTDTQYF.

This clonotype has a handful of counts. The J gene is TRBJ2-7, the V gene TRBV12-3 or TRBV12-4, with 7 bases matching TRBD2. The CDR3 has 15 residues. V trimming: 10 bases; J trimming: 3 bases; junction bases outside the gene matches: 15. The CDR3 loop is CATSDWASGLYEQYF. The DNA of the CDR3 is TGTGCCACCTCCGATTGGGCTAGCGGACTCTACGAGCAGTACTTC.

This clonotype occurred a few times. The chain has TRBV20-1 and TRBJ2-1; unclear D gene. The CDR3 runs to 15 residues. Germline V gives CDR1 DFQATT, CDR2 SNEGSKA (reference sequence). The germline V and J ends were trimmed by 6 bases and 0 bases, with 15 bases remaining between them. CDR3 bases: TGCAGTGCCGCTGATCCGGGTTACTCCTACAATGAGCAGTTCTTC. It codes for CSAADPGYSYNEQFF.

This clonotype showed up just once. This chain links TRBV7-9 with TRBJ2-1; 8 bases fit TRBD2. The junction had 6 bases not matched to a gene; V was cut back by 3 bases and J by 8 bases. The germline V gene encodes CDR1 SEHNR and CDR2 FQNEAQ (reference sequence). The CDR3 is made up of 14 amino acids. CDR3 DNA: TGTGCCAGCAGCTTGACGGGAGGGCGATATGAGCAGTTCTTC. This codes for CASSLTGGRYEQFF.

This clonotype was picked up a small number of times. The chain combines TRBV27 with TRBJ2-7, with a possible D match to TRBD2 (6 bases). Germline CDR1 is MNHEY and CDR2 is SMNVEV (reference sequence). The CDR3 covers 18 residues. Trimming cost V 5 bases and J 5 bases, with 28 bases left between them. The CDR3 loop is CASSRAQPGLKMGDEQYF. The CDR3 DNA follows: TGTGCCAGCAGTCGGGCTCAACCGGGACTCAAGATGGGGGACGAGCAGTACTTC.

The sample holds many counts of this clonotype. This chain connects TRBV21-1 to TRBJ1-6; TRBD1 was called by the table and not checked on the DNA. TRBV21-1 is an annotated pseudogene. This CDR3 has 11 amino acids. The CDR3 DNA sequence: TGTGCCAGGGGGCCGGGACAGGGGTTCCACTTT. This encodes CARGPGQGFHF.

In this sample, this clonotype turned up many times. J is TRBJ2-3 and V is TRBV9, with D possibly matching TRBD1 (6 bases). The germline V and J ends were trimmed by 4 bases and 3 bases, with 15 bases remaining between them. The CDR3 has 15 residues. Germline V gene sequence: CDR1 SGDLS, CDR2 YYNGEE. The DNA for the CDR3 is TGTGCCAGCAGCCGGGGCCAGGGGCGGACAGATACGCAGTATTTT. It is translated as CASSRGQGRTDTQYF.

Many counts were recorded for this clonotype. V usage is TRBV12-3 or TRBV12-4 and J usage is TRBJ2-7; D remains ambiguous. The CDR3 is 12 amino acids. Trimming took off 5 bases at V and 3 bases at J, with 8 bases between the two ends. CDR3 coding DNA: TGTGCCAGCAGTCTCACGGTCTACGAGCAGTACTTC. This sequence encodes CASSLTVYEQYF.